Listed here are 4 T cell receptor beta chains from one sample, sequenced in a study of blood T cell repertoires in COVID-19 (dated by TCRdb to the early 2020s). The protocol used for the library was the immunoSEQ multiplex PCR assay. TCRdb retrieved this table from immuneACCESS and kept in-frame rearrangements only. Not all clones are present; in checked studies, unresolved V genes account for under half, and no reason is known for the remainder. The sample table lists approximately 300,000 clones, 85% to 90% of them with a count of one. The ten largest clones represent around 0.88% of the sample. Source material: peripheral blood. The receptors here all came from a man aged 25 to 40 with acute or convalescent COVID-19.

This chain joins TRBV18 and TRBJ2-6; 11 bases match TRBD1. Germline CDR1 KGHSH, CDR2 LQKENI. Trimming at V came to 3 bases and at J to 9 bases, leaving 7 bases not matched to a gene. The CDR3 is 16 amino acids. The CDR3 DNA is TGTGCCAGCTCACCCCAGGACAGGGGGCGGGTCAACGTCCTGACTTTC. Residues: CASSPQDRGRVNVLTF.

The CDR3 region is CASSGGFRGSYNSPLHF. The DNA of the CDR3 is TGTGCCAGCAGTGGTGGGTTCAGAGGGTCCTATAATTCACCCCTCCACTTT. This sequence joins TRBV6-1 and TRBJ1-6; D uncertain. Germline V lookup: CDR1 MNHNS, CDR2 SASEGT. Trimming shortened V by 4 bases and J by 1 base, and 14 bases separated the two germline ends. The CDR3 totals 17 residues.

The V gene is TRBV6-5, the J gene TRBJ1-2; D gene uncertain. This CDR3 spans 15 amino acids. From germline, CDR1 is MNHEY and CDR2 SVGAGI. Trimming shortened V by 7 bases and J by 8 bases, and 23 bases separated the two germline ends. The CDR3 here is CASTNAGSGLGGYTF. The CDR3 coding sequence is TGTGCCAGCACAAACGCGGGCAGTGGGCTAGGGGGCTACACCTTC.

The chain employs TRBV29-1 and TRBJ2-2; 11 bases align to TRBD1. The CDR3 sequence is 14 residues long. V was pared by 7 bases and J by 7 bases, with 8 bases of the junction left unmatched. Germline V gene lookup returns CDR1 SQVTM and CDR2 ANQGSEA. The CDR3 DNA reads as TGCAGCGCTGGACAGGGGGCACGGGGCGGGGAGCTGTTTTTT. Translating gives CSAGQGARGGELFF.